Below are 4 T cell receptor beta chains sequenced from a single sample in a study of Graves' ophthalmopathy and Graves' hyperthyroidism listed by TCRdb under 2018. TCRdb records Illumina HiSeq 2000 as the sequencer. For repertoire sequencing, TCR beta CDR3 regions were amplified from RNA transcripts. HTBI primers and the Qiagen OneStep RT-PCR kit were used in a first-round RT-PCR, which was followed by a second-round multiplex PCR, size selection and purification. TCRdb's own reprocessing of the public reads used fastp at Q25 and MiXCR and kept productive beta chains. Rows merge per CDR3 protein into single entries with the most common DNA and genes. The sample table lists hundreds of thousands of distinct CDR3 sequences, 22% of them with a count of one. More than 5.5% of the sample is in the top ten clones. The sample was peripheral blood. The receptors originated from a woman under 30 with stable Graves' hyperthyroidism. Some clones in this sample may be carry-over from other donors' samples. Donor details come from another sample of the same person, matched by shared clones.

This clonotype was detected ten times or more. The chain couples TRBV10-2 to TRBJ1-1, with D hard to call. Germline V lookup: CDR1 WSHSY, CDR2 SAAADI. This CDR3 spans 15 amino acids. Trimming removed 2 bases from V and 2 bases from J, with 12 bases in between. The chain's CDR3 is CASSEEVQLNTEAFF. As DNA, the CDR3 is TGCGCCAGCAGTGAGGAGGTTCAATTAAACACTGAAGCTTTCTTT.

This clonotype was seen many times. The gene calls are TRBV12-3 or TRBV12-4 and TRBJ1-2; D is possibly TRBD1 (6 bases). V gave up 5 bases and J gave up 3 bases, with 16 bases separating them. This CDR3 region has 15 residues. DNA of the CDR3: TGTGCCAGCAGTCCCGACAGGCGCGGATACTATGGCTACACCTTC. It translates to CASSPDRRGYYGYTF.

This clonotype was detected many times. V and J are TRBV7-6 and TRBJ2-7; 9 bases agree with TRBD1. CDR1 is SGHVS, CDR2 FNYEAQ, per germline. The V gene end was trimmed by 3 bases and the J gene end by 2 bases; junction bases not matched to a gene: 11. The CDR3 sequence is 17 residues long. CDR3 nucleotides: TGTGCCAGCAGCTTCTTTGCGACAGGGGGTAGCCCCTACGAGCAGTACTTC. Amino acids: CASSFFATGGSPYEQYF. The variable domain in full, with the rest retrieved from reference TRBV7-6 and TRBJ2-7, is GAGVSQSPRYKVTKRGQDVALRCDPISGHVSLYWYRQALGQGPEFLTYFNYEAQQDKSGLPNDRFSAERPEGSISTLTIQRTEQRDSAMYRCASSFFATGGSPYEQYFGPGTRLTVT.

The rearrangement joins TRBV20-1 to TRBJ1-5; D is ambiguous. The J call may be wrong; the DNA end is better matched by TRBJ2-3. This CDR3 is built from 12 residues. Per germline, CDR1 DFQATT and CDR2 SNEGSKA (reference sequence). The CDR3 here is CSAKGSNQPQYF. In DNA, the CDR3 is TGCAGTGCAAAGGGAAGCAATCAGCCCCAGTATTTT.